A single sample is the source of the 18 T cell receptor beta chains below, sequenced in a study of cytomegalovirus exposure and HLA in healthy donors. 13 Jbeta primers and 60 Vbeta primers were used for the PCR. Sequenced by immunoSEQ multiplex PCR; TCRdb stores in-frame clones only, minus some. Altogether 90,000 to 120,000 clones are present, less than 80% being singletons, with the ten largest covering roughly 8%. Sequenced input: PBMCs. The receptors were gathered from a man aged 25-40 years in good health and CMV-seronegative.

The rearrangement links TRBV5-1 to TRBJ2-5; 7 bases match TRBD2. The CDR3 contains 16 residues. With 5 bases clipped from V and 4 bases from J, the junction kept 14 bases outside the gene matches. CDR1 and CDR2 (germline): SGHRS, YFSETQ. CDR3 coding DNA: TGCGCCAGCAGTCAGAGAGTAATGGGGGGGGGAGAGACCCAGTACTTC. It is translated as CASSQRVMGGGETQYF. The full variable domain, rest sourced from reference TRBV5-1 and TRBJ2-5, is KAGVTQTPRYLIKTRGQQVTLSCSPISGHRSVSWYQQTPGQGLQFLFEYFSETQRNKGNFPGRFSGRQFSNSRSEMNVSTLELGDSALYLCASSQRVMGGGETQYFGPGTRLLVL.

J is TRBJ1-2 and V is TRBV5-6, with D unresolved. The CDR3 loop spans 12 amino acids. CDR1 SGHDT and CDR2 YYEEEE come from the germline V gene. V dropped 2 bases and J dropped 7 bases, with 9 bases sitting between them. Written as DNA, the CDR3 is TGTGCCAGCAGCTTTCGGGTAGGTGGCTACACCTTC. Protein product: CASSFRVGGYTF. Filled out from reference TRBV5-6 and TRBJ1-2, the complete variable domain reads DAGVTQSPTHLIKTRGQQVTLRCSPKSGHDTVSWYQQALGQGPQFIFQYYEEEERQRGNFPDRFSGHQFPNYSSELNVNALLLGDSALYLCASSFRVGGYTFGSGTRLTVV.

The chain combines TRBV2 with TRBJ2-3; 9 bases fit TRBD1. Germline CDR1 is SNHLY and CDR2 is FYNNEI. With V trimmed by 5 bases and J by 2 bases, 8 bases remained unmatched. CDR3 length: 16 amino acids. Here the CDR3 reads CASSPPGTGHTDTQYF. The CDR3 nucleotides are TGTGCCAGCAGTCCCCCCGGGACAGGGCACACAGATACGCAGTATTTT.

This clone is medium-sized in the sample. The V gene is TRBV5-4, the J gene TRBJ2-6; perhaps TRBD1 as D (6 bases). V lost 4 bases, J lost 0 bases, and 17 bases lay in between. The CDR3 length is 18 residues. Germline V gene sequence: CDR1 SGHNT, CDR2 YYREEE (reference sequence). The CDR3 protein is CASSQTRVGASGANVLTF. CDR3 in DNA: TGTGCCAGCAGCCAGACCCGGGTGGGGGCCTCTGGGGCCAACGTCCTGACTTTC.

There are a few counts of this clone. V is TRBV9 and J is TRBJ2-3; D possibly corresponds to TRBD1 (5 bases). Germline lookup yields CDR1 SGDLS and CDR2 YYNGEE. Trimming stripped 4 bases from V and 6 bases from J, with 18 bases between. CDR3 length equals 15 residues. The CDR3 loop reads CASSTLEVSGDTQYF. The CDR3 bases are TGTGCCAGCAGCACCCTAGAGGTATCAGGGGATACGCAGTATTTT. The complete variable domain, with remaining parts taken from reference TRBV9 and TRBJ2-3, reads DSGVTQTPKHLITATGQRVTLRCSPRSGDLSVYWYQQSLDQGLQFLIQYYNGEERAKGNILERFSAQQFPDLHSELNLSSLELGDSALYFCASSTLEVSGDTQYFGPGTRLTVL.

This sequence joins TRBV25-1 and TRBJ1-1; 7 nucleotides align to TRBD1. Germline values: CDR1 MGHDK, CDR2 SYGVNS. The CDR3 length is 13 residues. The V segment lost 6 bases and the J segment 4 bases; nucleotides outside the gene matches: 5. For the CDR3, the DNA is TGTGCCAGCAGCAAACAGGGGACCACTGAAGCTTTCTTT. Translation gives CASSKQGTTEAFF.

This CDR3 is CASSSQGRNEQFF. The CDR3 DNA reads TGTGCCAGCAGCTCTCAGGGGCGGAATGAGCAGTTCTTC. V usage is TRBV7-9 and J usage is TRBJ2-1; maybe TRBD1 (6 bases). The germline V and J ends were trimmed by 4 bases and 7 bases, with 11 bases remaining between them. CDR3 length: 13 residues. Germline CDR1 reads SEHNR; CDR2 reads FQNEAQ (reference sequence).

CDR3 coding DNA: TGCGCCAGCAGCTTGGGGGGACAGGGGCCTCCCTACGAGCAGTACTTC. Residues: CASSLGGQGPPYEQYF. The V call is TRBV5-1, the J call TRBJ2-7; the match to TRBD1 covers 10 bases. Germline values: CDR1 SGHRS, CDR2 YFSETQ. This CDR3 spans 16 amino acids. V was clipped by 0 bases and J by 2 bases; unmatched bases: 5. Using reference TRBV5-1 and TRBJ2-7 for the parts outside the CDR3, the full variable domain is KAGVTQTPRYLIKTRGQQVTLSCSPISGHRSVSWYQQTPGQGLQFLFEYFSETQRNKGNFPGRFSGRQFSNSRSEMNVSTLELGDSALYLCASSLGGQGPPYEQYFGPGTRLTVT.

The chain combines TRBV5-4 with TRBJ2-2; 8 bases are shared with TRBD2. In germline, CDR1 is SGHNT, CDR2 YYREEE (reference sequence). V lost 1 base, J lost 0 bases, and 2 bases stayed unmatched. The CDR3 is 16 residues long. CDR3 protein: CASSLWTSTNTGELFF. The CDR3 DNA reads TGTGCCAGCAGCTTGTGGACTAGCACGAACACCGGGGAGCTGTTTTTT. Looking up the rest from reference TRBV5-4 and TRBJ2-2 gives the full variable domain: ETGVTQSPTHLIKTRGQQVTLRCSSQSGHNTVSWYQQALGQGPQFIFQYYREEENGRGNFPPRFSGLQFPNYSSELNVNALELDDSALYLCASSLWTSTNTGELFFGEGSRLTVL.

The CDR3 region is CASSGLAGGTDTQYF. CDR3 coding DNA: TGTGCCAGCAGTGGACTAGCGGGGGGCACAGATACGCAGTATTTT. The J gene is TRBJ2-3, the V gene TRBV6-5; 13 bases are a match to TRBD2. The CDR3 totals 15 residues. CDR1 and CDR2 from the germline V gene are MNHEY and SVGAGI. Trimming cost V 5 bases and J 1 base; bases outside gene matches: 0.

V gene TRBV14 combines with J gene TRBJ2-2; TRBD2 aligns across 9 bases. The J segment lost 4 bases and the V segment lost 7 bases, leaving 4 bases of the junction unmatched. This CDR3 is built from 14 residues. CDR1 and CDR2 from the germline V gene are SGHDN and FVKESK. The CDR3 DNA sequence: TGTGCCAGCACGAATAGCGGGGGCACCGGGGAGCTGTTTTTT. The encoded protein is CASTNSGGTGELFF.

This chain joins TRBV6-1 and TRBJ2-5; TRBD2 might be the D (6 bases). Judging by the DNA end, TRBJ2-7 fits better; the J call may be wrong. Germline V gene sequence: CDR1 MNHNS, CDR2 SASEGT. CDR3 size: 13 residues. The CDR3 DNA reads TGTGCCAGCAGAAGGATCGGGGAGGCCGAGCAGTACTTC. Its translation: CASRRIGEAEQYF.

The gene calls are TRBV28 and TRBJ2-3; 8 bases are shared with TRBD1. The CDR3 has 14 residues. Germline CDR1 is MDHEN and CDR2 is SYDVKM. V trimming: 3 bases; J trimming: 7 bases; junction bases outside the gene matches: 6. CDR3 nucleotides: TGTGCCAGCAGTTTCGGGACAGGTGTATATACGCAGTATTTT. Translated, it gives CASSFGTGVYTQYF.

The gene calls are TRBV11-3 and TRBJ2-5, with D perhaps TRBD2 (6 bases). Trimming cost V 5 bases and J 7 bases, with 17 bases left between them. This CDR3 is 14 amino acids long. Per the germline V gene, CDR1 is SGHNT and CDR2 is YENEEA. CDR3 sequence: CASSASRTGGTQYF. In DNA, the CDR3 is TGTGCCAGCAGCGCCTCCAGGACCGGGGGGACCCAGTACTTC.

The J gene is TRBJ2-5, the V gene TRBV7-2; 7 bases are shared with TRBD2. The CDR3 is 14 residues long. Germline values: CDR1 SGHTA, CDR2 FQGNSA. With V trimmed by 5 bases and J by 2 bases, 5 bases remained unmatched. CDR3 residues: CASSGRDYQETQYF. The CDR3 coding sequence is TGTGCCAGCAGCGGACGGGACTATCAAGAGACCCAGTACTTC.

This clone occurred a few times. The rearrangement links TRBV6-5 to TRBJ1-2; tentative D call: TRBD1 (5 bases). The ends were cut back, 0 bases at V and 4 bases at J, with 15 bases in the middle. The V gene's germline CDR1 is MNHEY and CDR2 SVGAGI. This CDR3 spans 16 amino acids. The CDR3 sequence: CASSYSSVGARYGYTF. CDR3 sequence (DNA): TGTGCCAGCAGTTACTCGAGTGTAGGGGCACGCTATGGCTACACCTTC.

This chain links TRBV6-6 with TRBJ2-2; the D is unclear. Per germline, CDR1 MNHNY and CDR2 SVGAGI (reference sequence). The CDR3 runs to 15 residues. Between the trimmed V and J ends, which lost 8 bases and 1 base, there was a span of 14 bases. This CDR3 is CASGITPLNTGELFF. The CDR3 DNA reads TGTGCCAGCGGCATCACGCCCTTGAACACCGGGGAGCTGTTTTTT.

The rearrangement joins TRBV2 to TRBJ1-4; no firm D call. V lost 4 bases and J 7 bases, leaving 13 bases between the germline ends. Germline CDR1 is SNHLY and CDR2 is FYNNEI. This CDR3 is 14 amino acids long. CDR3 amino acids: CASSGLTPSEKLFF. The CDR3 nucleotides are TGTGCCAGCAGTGGGTTGACTCCTAGTGAAAAACTGTTTTTT.